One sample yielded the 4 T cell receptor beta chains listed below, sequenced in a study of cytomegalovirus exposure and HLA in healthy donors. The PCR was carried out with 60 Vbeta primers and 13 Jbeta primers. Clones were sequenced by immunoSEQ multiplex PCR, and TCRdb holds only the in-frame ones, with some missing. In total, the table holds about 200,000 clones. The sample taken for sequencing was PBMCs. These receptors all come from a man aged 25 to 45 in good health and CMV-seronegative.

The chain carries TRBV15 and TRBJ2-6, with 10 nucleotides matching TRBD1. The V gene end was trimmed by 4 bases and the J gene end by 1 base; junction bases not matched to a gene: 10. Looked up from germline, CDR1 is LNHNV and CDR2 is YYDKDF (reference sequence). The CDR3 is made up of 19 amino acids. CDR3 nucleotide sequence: TGTGCCACCAGCAACCCCCCGGGACAGGGGAGTTCTGGGGCCAACGTCCTGACTTTC. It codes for CATSNPPGQGSSGANVLTF.

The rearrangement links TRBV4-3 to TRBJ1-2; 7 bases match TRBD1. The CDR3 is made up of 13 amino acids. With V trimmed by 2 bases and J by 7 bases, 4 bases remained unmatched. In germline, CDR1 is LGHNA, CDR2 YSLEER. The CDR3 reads CASSQIDRAGYTF. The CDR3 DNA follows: TGCGCCAGCAGCCAAATCGACAGGGCTGGCTACACCTTC.

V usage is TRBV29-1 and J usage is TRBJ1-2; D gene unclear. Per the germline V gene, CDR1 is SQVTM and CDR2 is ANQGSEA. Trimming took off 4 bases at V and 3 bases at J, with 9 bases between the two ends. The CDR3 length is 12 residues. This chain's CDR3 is CSVAREDYGYTF. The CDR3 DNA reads TGCAGCGTTGCGAGGGAGGACTATGGCTACACCTTC.

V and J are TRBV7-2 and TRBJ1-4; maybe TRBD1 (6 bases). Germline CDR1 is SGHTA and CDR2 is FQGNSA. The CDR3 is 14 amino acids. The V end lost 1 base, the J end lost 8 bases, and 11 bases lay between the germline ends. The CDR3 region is CASSLGGGGEKLFF. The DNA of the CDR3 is TGTGCCAGCAGCTTAGGAGGGGGAGGGGAAAAACTGTTTTTT.